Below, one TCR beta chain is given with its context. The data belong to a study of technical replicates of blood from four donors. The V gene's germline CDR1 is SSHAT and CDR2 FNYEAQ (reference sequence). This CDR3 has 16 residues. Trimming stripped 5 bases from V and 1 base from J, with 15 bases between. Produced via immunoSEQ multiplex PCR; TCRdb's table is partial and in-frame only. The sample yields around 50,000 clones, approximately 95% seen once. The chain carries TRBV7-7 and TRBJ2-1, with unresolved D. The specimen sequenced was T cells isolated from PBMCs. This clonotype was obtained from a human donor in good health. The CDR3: CASSQNLGGSYNEQFF. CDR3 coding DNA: TGTGCCAGCAGCCAAAATCTTGGCGGTTCCTACAATGAGCAGTTCTTC.